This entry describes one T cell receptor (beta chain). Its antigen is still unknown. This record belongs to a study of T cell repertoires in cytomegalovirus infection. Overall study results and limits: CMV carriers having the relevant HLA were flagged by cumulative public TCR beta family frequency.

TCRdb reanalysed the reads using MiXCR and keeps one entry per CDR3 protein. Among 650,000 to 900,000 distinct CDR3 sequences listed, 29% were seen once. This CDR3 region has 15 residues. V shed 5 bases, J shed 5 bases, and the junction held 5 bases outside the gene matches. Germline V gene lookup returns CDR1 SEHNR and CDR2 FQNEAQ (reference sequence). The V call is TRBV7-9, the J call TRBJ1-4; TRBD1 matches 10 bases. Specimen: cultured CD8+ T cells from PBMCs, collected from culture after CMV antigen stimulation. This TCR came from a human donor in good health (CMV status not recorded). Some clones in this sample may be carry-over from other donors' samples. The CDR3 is CASSPRQGANEKLFF. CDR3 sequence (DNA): TGTGCCAGCAGCCCTCGACAGGGGGCGAATGAAAAACTGTTTTTT. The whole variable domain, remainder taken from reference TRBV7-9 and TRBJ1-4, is DTGVSQNPRHKITKRGQNVTFRCDPISEHNRLYWYRQTLGQGPEFLTYFQNEAQLEKSRLLSDRFSAERPKGSFSTLEIQRTEQGDSAMYLCASSPRQGANEKLFFGSGTQLSVL.